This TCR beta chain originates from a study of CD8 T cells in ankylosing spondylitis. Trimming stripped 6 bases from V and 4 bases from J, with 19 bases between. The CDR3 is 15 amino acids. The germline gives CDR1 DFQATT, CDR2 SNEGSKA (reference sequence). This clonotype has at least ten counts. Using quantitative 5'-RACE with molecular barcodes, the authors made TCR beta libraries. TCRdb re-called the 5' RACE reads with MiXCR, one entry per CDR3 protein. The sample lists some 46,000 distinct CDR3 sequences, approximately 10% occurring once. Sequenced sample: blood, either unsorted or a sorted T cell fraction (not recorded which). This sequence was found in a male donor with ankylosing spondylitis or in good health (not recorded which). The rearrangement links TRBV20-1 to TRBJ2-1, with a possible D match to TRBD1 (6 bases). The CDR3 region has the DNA TGCAGTGCAAGGCCGGGACAAAGAATATACAATGAGCAGTTCTTC. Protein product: CSARPGQRIYNEQFF.